The T cell receptor beta chain described here comes from a study of control samples from healthy donors and cancer patients. Libraries were prepared by immunoSEQ multiplex PCR; TCRdb keeps only in-frame clonotypes and omits some of them. The profile shows 95,000 to 100,000 clones, 85% to 90% of them singletons. Trimming left V 4 bases short and J 5 bases short, with 12 bases between. Germline lookup yields CDR1 SGHNT and CDR2 YYREEE (reference sequence). The CDR3 has 13 amino acids. The V and J genes are TRBV5-4 and TRBJ2-5; no reliable D call. The sequence derives from a man aged 30 to 39 in good health. The sample taken for sequencing was blood. The CDR3 loop is CASSPDLGETQYF. Here the CDR3 DNA reads TGTGCCAGCAGCCCAGACTTGGGGGAGACCCAGTACTTC. Full variable domain (remainder filled in from reference TRBV5-4 and TRBJ2-5): ETGVTQSPTHLIKTRGQQVTLRCSSQSGHNTVSWYQQALGQGPQFIFQYYREEENGRGNFPPRFSGLQFPNYSSELNVNALELDDSALYLCASSPDLGETQYFGPGTRLLVL.